This paragraph reports one TCR beta chain. Its antigen is still unknown. This CDR3 is 14 amino acids long. In germline, CDR1 is MNHEY, CDR2 SVGAGI. Trimming pared 0 bases from V and 6 bases from J, leaving 9 bases between. This record comes from a study of T cell responses to AZD1222 COVID-19 vaccine. TCRdb's table, derived via immunoSEQ multiplex PCR, lists solely in-frame clones and lacks some. The table lists around 130,000 clones, approximately 88% of them singletons, with around a sixth in the top ten. Points from the study as a whole: Regions left unmutated in variants are reportedly the target of nearly half of spike-specific TCRs. White British donors predominated, females outnumbered males, and clonal diversity was possibly underestimated. No repertoire was sampled before or during the peak T cell response, only after it.

This sequence originates from an adult in good health. The gene calls are TRBV6-5 and TRBJ1-3, with D possibly TRBD1 on 5 matching bases. Sample: peripheral blood, taken on day 0 of MenACWY control vaccination. CDR3 nucleotide sequence: TGTGCCAGCAGTTACTCGGGGGTCGAAAACACCATATATTTT. It codes for CASSYSGVENTIYF.